This T cell receptor (beta chain) was found in a study of cytomegalovirus exposure and HLA in healthy donors. Looking at the study overall: Earlier sequencing of about 179 million T cells yielded around 100 million unique TCR beta sequences. General study results and limits: Across HLA loci, a later analysis found differing TCR association rates, with DRB1 most and HLA-C fewest. In vitro data verified three CMV-associated chains as specific for CMV antigens. Association of a missense DCLRE1C variant with TCR beta V- and J-gene trimming was reported in a later analysis.

This clone was detected a few times. The antigen remains unidentified. V dropped 1 base and J dropped 2 bases, with 15 bases sitting between them. CDR1 and CDR2 from the germline V gene are MGHRA and YSYEKL. This CDR3 is built from 18 residues. The PCR used 60 Vbeta and 13 Jbeta primers. Libraries were prepared by immunoSEQ multiplex PCR; TCRdb keeps only in-frame clonotypes and omits some of them. Among 170,000 or so clones, about 80% were seen once, and the ten largest hold around 2.4%. This TCR derives from a woman aged 25 to 39 in good health and CMV-seronegative. The chain recombines TRBV4-1 with TRBJ2-6, with TRBD1 as a possible D gene (5 bases). Source material: PBMCs. CDR3 in amino acids: CASSQGLGDIAGANVLTF. The CDR3 nucleotides are TGCGCCAGCAGCCAAGGCCTAGGGGATATTGCTGGGGCCAACGTCCTGACTTTC.